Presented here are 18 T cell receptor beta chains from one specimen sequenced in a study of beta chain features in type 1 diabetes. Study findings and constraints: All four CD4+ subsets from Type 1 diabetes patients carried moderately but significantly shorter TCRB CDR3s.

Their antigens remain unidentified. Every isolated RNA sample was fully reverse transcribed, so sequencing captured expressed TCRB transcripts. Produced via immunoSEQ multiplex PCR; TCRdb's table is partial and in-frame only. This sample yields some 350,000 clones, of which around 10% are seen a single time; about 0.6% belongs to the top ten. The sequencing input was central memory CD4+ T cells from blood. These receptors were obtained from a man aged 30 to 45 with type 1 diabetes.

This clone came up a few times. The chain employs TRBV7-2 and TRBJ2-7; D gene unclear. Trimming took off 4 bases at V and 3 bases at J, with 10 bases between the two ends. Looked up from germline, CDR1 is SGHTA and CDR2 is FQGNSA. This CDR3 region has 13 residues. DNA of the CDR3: TGTGCCAGCAGCTCGTCGACGGGCTACGAGCAGTACTTC. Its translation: CASSSSTGYEQYF.

CDR3 sequence: CASSLAAGMSYEQYF. The CDR3 nucleotides read TGTGCCAGCAGCTTGGCGGCGGGAATGTCCTACGAGCAGTACTTC. The chain couples TRBV5-4 to TRBJ2-7, with D perhaps TRBD2 (6 bases). The CDR3 runs 15 residues. Germline CDR1 reads SGHNT; CDR2 reads YYREEE (reference sequence). With 0 bases removed from V and 1 base from J, the gap between germline ends came to 11 bases.

The CDR3, as DNA: TGTGCCAGTAGTGCGGGCCTCCAGTATGCAGATACGCAGTATTTT. Translating it yields CASSAGLQYADTQYF. The rearrangement uses TRBV19 and TRBJ2-3, with D possibly matching TRBD2 (5 bases). The CDR3 has 15 amino acids. Germline CDR1 is LNHDA and CDR2 is SQIVND (reference sequence). The V end was cut by 5 bases, the J end by 4 bases, with 16 bases between.

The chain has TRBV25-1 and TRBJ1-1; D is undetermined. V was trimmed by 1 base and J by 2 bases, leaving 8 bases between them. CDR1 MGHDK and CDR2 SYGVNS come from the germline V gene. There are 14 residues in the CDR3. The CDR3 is CASSELYKNTEAFF. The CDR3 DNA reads TGTGCCAGCAGTGAATTGTACAAAAACACTGAAGCTTTCTTT.

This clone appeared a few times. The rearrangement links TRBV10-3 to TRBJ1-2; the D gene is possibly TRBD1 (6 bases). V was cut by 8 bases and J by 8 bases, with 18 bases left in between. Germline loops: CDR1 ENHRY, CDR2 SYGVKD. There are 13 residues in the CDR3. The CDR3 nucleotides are TGTGCCATCGGACAGACCAATGGCGAGGGCTACACCTTC. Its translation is CAIGQTNGEGYTF.

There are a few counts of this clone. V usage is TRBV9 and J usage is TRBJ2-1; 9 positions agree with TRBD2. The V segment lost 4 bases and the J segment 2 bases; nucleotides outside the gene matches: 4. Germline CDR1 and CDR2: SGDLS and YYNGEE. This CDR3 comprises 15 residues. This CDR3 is CASSTSGLPYNEQFF. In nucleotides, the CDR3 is TGTGCCAGCAGCACTAGCGGGCTTCCCTACAATGAGCAGTTCTTC.

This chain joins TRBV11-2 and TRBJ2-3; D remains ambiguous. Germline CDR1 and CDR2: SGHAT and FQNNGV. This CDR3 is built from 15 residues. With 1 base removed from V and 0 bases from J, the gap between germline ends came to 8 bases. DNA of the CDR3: TGTGCCAGCAGCTTAGGCGTTAGTAGCACAGATACGCAGTATTTT. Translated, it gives CASSLGVSSTDTQYF.

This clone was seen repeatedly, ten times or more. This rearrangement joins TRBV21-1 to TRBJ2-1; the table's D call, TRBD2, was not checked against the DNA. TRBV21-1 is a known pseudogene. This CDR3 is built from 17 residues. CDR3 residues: CASSKAGPSGSNNEQFF. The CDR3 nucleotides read TGTGCCAGCAGCAAAGCGGGCCCCAGCGGGAGTAACAATGAGCAGTTCTTC.

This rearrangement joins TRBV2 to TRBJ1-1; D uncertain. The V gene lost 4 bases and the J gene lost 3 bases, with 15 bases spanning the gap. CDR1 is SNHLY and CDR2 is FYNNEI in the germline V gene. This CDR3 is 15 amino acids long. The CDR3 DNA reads TGTGCCAGCAGTGCCCTTTCTTTACTGGACACTGAAGCTTTCTTT. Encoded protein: CASSALSLLDTEAFF.

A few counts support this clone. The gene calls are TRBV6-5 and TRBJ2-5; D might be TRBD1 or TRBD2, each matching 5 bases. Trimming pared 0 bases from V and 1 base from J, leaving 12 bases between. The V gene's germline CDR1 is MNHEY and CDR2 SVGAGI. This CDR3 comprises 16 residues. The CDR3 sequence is CASSYSWDRAQETQYF. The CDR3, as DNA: TGTGCCAGCAGTTACTCGTGGGACCGCGCCCAAGAGACCCAGTACTTC.

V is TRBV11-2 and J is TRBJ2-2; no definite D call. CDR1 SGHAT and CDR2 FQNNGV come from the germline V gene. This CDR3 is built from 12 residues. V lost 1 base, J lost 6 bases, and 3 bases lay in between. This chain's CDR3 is CASSLAAGELFF. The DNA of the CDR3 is TGTGCCAGCAGCTTAGCCGCCGGGGAGCTGTTTTTT.

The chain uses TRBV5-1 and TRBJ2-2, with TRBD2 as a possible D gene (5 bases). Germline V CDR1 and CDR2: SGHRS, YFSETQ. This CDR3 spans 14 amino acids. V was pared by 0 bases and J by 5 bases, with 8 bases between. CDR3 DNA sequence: TGCGCCAGCAGCTTGGGAGGGAGAACCGGGGAGCTGTTTTTT. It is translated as CASSLGGRTGELFF.

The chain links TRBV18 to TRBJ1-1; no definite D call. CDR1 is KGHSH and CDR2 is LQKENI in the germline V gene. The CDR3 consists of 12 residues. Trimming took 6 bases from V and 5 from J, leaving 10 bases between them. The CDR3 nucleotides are TGTGCCAGCTCCCAGGAGGTAACTGAAGCTTTCTTT. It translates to CASSQEVTEAFF.

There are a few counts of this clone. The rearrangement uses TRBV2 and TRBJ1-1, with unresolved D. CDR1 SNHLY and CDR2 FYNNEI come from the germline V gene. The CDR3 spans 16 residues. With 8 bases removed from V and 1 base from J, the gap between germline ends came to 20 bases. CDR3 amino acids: CASRAVQRSRNTEAFF. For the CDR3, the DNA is TGTGCCAGCCGGGCGGTCCAGCGCAGCAGGAACACTGAAGCTTTCTTT.

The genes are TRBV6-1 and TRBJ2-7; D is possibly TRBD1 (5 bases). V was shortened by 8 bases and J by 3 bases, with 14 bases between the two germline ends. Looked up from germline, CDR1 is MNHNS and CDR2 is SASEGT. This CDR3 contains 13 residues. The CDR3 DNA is TGTGCCAGCGGACCCACAGGCTACTACGAGCAGTACTTC. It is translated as CASGPTGYYEQYF.

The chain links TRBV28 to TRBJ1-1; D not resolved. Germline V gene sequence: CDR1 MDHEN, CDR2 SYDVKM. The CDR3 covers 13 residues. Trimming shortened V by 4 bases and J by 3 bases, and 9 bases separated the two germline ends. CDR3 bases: TGTGCCAGCAGTTCAGGCGCATACACTGAAGCTTTCTTT. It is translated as CASSSGAYTEAFF.

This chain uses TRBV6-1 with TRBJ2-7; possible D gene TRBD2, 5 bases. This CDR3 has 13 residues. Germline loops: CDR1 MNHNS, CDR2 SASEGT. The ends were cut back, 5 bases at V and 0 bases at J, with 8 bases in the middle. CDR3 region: CASSTGNSYEQYF. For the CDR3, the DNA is TGTGCCAGCAGTACCGGGAACTCCTACGAGCAGTACTTC.

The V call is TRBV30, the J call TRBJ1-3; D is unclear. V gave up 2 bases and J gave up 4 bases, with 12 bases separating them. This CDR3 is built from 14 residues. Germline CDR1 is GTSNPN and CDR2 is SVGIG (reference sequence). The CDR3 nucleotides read TGTGCCTGGAGTAGGGCAAGGATCGGAAACACCATATATTTT. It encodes CAWSRARIGNTIYF.